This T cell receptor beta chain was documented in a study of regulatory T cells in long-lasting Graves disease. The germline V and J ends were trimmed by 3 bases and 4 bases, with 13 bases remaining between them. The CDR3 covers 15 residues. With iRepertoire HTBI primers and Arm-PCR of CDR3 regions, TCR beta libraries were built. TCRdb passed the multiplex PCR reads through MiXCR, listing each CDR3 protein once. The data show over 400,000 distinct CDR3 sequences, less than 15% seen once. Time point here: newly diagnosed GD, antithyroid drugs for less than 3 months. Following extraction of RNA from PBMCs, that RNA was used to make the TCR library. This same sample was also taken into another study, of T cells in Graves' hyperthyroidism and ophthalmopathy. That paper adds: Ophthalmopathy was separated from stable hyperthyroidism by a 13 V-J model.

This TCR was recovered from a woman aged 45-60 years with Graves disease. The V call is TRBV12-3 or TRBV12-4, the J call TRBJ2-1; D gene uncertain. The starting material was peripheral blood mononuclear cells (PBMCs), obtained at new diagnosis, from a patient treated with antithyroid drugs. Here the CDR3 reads CASSFVELDYNEQFF. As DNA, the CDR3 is TGTGCCAGCAGTTTCGTCGAGCTAGATTACAATGAGCAGTTCTTC.